The 11 T cell receptor beta chains given below trace back to one sample, sequenced in a study of blood T cell repertoires in COVID-19. TCRdb keeps only in-frame clones here, not all; method: immunoSEQ multiplex PCR. The sample has about 280,000 clones; roughly 90% are singletons. The sample consisted of peripheral blood. The receptors come from a woman aged 30 to 39 with active or convalescent COVID-19.

The chain is built from TRBV27 and TRBJ1-2; D not resolved. The germline gives CDR1 MNHEY, CDR2 SMNVEV (reference sequence). Trimming cost V 6 bases and J 7 bases, with 18 bases left between them. CDR3 length: 14 residues. CDR3 nucleotides: TGTGCCAGCAGGACCCTGACAAGGCCCAGTGGCTACACCTTC. This codes for CASRTLTRPSGYTF.

The genes are TRBV5-1 and TRBJ1-6; perhaps TRBD1 as D (6 bases). Trimming took 4 bases from V and 13 from J, leaving 18 bases between them. Germline V gives CDR1 SGHRS, CDR2 YFSETQ. The CDR3 totals 14 residues. The CDR3 DNA sequence: TGCGCCAGCAGCACCGGAGGGGGGGGGAATCCCCTCCACTTT. Translated, it gives CASSTGGGGNPLHF.

The V gene is TRBV19, the J gene TRBJ1-1; 8 bases align to TRBD1. The junction had 7 bases not matched to a gene; V was cut back by 5 bases and J by 5 bases. The CDR3 has 14 residues. Looked up from germline, CDR1 is LNHDA and CDR2 is SQIVND (reference sequence). The CDR3 nucleotides read TGTGCCAGTAGTCCTTACAGGGGGAGGACTGAAGCTTTCTTT. It translates to CASSPYRGRTEAFF.

The chain joins TRBV28 to TRBJ2-7, with D perhaps matching TRBD2 (5 bases). Germline CDR1 and CDR2: MDHEN and SYDVKM. Trimming removed 7 bases from V and 5 bases from J, with 18 bases in between. This CDR3 comprises 14 residues. Written as DNA, the CDR3 is TGTGCCAGCACCTTGGACTCCCTTCTGGACGAGCAGTACTTC. Translating it yields CASTLDSLLDEQYF.

The CDR3 sequence: CASSQANRVSGETQYF. As DNA, the CDR3 is TGTGCCAGCAGCCAAGCGAACAGGGTATCCGGGGAGACCCAGTACTTC. The rearrangement uses TRBV3-1 (or the pseudogene TRBV3-2) and TRBJ2-5; D may be TRBD1 (6 bases). From germline, CDR1 is LGHDT and CDR2 YNNKEL (reference sequence). The CDR3 is made up of 16 amino acids. With 1 base removed from V and 5 bases from J, the gap between germline ends came to 17 bases.

The CDR3 region is CATQGWNTGELFF. CDR3 coding DNA: TGTGCTACACAGGGATGGAACACCGGGGAGCTGTTTTTT. The chain joins TRBV11-2 to TRBJ2-2; a possible D gene is TRBD1 (6 bases). The length of the CDR3 is 13 residues. CDR1 is SGHAT, CDR2 FQNNGV, per germline.

For this clone: This same CDR3 is encoded by further DNA sequences in the sample. The gene calls are TRBV3-1 (or the pseudogene TRBV3-2) and TRBJ2-5, with 7 bases that match TRBD2. Germline CDR1 reads LGHDT; CDR2 reads YNNKEL (reference sequence). The CDR3 loop spans 13 amino acids. V shed 1 base and J 4 bases; nucleotides not matched to a gene: 0. This CDR3 reads CASSQAGGETQYF. CDR3 nucleotides: TGTGCCAGCAGCCAAGCGGGGGGAGAGACCCAGTACTTC.

The gene calls are TRBV11-3 and TRBJ2-2; D unclear. The V end was cut by 6 bases, the J end by 1 base, with 3 bases between. The V gene's germline CDR1 is SGHNT and CDR2 YENEEA. The CDR3 covers 12 residues. CDR3 sequence: CASSKNTGELFF. The CDR3 DNA reads TGTGCCAGCAGTAAGAACACCGGGGAGCTGTTTTTT.

J is TRBJ2-4 and V is TRBV19, with D tentatively TRBD1 (6 bases). The V end was cut by 10 bases, the J end by 1 base, with 14 bases between. This CDR3 is built from 14 residues. CDR1 is LNHDA and CDR2 is SQIVND in the germline V gene (reference sequence). CDR3 nucleotides: TGTGCCACCACCAGGGGATCGGCCAAAAACATTCAGTACTTC. Its protein product is CATTRGSAKNIQYF.

The V gene is TRBV19, the J gene TRBJ1-2, with no clear D. Trimming took off 7 bases at V and 3 bases at J, with 15 bases between the two ends. This CDR3 has 14 residues. Germline values: CDR1 LNHDA, CDR2 SQIVND (reference sequence). This chain's CDR3 is CASISSGRYYGYTF. As DNA, the CDR3 is TGTGCCAGTATAAGCTCAGGTCGATACTATGGCTACACCTTC.

The gene calls are TRBV15 and TRBJ2-2, with 11 bases identical to TRBD1. V was clipped by 5 bases and J by 1 base; unmatched bases: 0. Germline CDR1 is LNHNV and CDR2 is YYDKDF (reference sequence). CDR3 size: 15 residues. In nucleotides, the CDR3 is TGTGCCACCAGCGGGACAGGGGGGAACACCGGGGAGCTGTTTTTT. Its protein product is CATSGTGGNTGELFF.